Each of the 8 T cell receptor beta chains below was sequenced from the same sample in a study. TCRdb's table, derived via immunoSEQ multiplex PCR, lists solely in-frame clones and lacks some. The sample carries 55,000 to 70,000 clones, about 94% recorded once. Input material: PBMCs. The receptor set was obtained from a man aged 35-49 years with rheumatoid arthritis.

The rearrangement uses TRBV6-6 and TRBJ1-1; 12 bases are a match to TRBD1. CDR1 MNHNY and CDR2 SVGAGI come from the germline V gene (reference sequence). The junction had 5 bases not matched to a gene; V was cut back by 4 bases and J by 5 bases. This CDR3 has 15 amino acids. The CDR3 loop is CASSSGTGGRTEAFF. The CDR3 nucleotides are TGTGCCAGCAGTTCCGGGACAGGGGGCCGGACTGAAGCTTTCTTT.

Only one count was recorded for this clone. This chain connects TRBV29-1 to TRBJ1-5; D is possibly TRBD1 (6 bases). The V gene lost 6 bases and the J gene lost 0 bases, with 12 bases spanning the gap. Germline lookup yields CDR1 SQVTM and CDR2 ANQGSEA. This CDR3 contains 14 residues. The CDR3 spells CSVTTGYSNQPQHF. The CDR3 bases are TGCAGCGTGACTACAGGGTATAGCAATCAGCCCCAGCATTTT.

The chain carries TRBV5-1 and TRBJ2-7, with a possible D match to TRBD1 (5 bases). Germline CDR1 reads SGHRS; CDR2 reads YFSETQ. Trimming stripped 1 base from V and 1 base from J, with 9 bases between. The CDR3 runs to 14 residues. In nucleotides, the CDR3 is TGCGCCAGCAGCTTGTGGGCAGGGTCCTACGAGCAGTACTTC. It yields the protein CASSLWAGSYEQYF.

The V call is TRBV19, the J call TRBJ1-2; 8 nucleotides align to TRBD1. Germline V gene lookup returns CDR1 LNHDA and CDR2 SQIVND (reference sequence). Unmatched junction bases numbered 3, after V lost 8 bases and J lost 4 bases. CDR3 length equals 12 residues. The CDR3: CASSDRVYGYTF. DNA for the CDR3: TGTGCCAGTTCGGACAGGGTCTATGGCTACACCTTC.

This clone was observed a single time. This chain uses TRBV5-5 with TRBJ1-3, with 7 nucleotides matching TRBD1. Germline values: CDR1 SGHKS, CDR2 YYEKEE (reference sequence). V lost 4 bases to trimming and J lost 0 bases; unmatched junction nucleotides: 4. This CDR3 spans 15 amino acids. The CDR3 bases are TGTGCCAGCAGCCGGGACAGCTCCTCTGGAAACACCATATATTTT. Amino acids: CASSRDSSSGNTIYF.

This chain joins TRBV24-1 and TRBJ2-1; 8 bases map to TRBD2. Germline CDR1 and CDR2: KGHDR and SFDVKD. J was trimmed by 1 base and V by 2 bases; bases with no gene match: 9. CDR3 length: 18 amino acids. The CDR3 protein is CATSDSMTRGGSYNEQFF. For the CDR3, the DNA is TGTGCCACCAGTGATTCCATGACCCGGGGGGGGTCCTACAATGAGCAGTTCTTC.

The rearrangement links TRBV10-3 to TRBJ2-2; D is tentatively TRBD1 or TRBD2 (5 bases each). The CDR3 spans 14 residues. The germline V gene has CDR1 ENHRY and CDR2 SYGVKD. V lost 2 bases and J 6 bases, leaving 10 bases between the germline ends. DNA of the CDR3: TGTGCCATCAGTGAGGGGACCAAGCCCGGGGAGCTGTTTTTT. It translates to CAISEGTKPGELFF.

The CDR3 spells CASSSGTGRHEQYF. The CDR3 DNA sequence: TGTGCCAGCAGTTCTGGGACAGGGAGGCACGAGCAGTACTTC. The genes are TRBV7-2 and TRBJ2-7; the match to TRBD1 covers 9 bases. J was trimmed by 5 bases and V by 6 bases; bases with no gene match: 8. The CDR3 extends over 14 amino acids. CDR1 is SGHTA and CDR2 is FQGNSA in the germline V gene.